The entry below gives a single TCR beta chain sequence along with its context. Its antigen is not identified. The data derive from a study of early stage breast cancer tumors. Findings of the study overall: Compared with adjacent normal breast, tumors showed about 2.5-fold denser, more clonal T cells.

Sequencing used immunoSEQ multiplex PCR; TCRdb keeps in-frame clones, though not all of them. Found here are fewer than 35,000 clones, 72% of them singletons; the top ten hold approximately 35%. The CDR3 sequence is 13 residues long. V was shortened by 5 bases and J by 2 bases, with 7 bases between the two germline ends. Germline V gene sequence: CDR1 MNHEY, CDR2 SMNVEV (reference sequence). The source is a person aged 50-59 years with breast cancer. Sequenced input: blood. The rearrangement joins TRBV27 to TRBJ2-1, with TRBD1 as a possible D gene (5 bases). Here the CDR3 DNA reads TGTGCCAGCAGTGGGGCGACCTACAATGAGCAGTTCTTC. Translated: CASSGATYNEQFF.